These 10 T cell receptor beta chains came from one sample sequenced in a study of T-cell memory formation after mild COVID-19. One entry per CDR3 protein results from TCRdb running MiXCR on the 5' RACE reads. Among about 210,000 distinct CDR3 sequences listed, roughly 30% were seen once. Sample: PBMCs or a T cell subset sorted from them (not recorded which). The receptors shown here come from an adult woman who had mild COVID-19 (a few samples of this study predate the infection). Cell type and time point are not known.

This chain uses TRBV5-6 with TRBJ2-1; TRBD2 is a possible D gene (5 bases). Trimming removed 5 bases at V and 11 bases at J, with 11 bases between. Germline assignment: CDR1 SGHDT and CDR2 YYEEEE. The CDR3 has 11 amino acids. In nucleotides, the CDR3 is TGTGCCAGCAGTATATGGGAGCAGCAGTTCTTC. Translated: CASSIWEQQFF.

The gene calls are TRBV5-1 and TRBJ2-3, with D perhaps matching TRBD2 (6 bases). V lost 4 bases and J lost 8, with 26 bases in between. This CDR3 spans 17 amino acids. CDR1 is SGHRS and CDR2 is YFSETQ in the germline V gene. The CDR3 coding sequence is TGCGCCAGCAGCCCGCCTGGGGGAGGAAGAGAAGCGCCTACGCAGTATTTT. Residues: CASSPPGGGREAPTQYF.

There are a few counts of this clonotype. The chain uses TRBV5-1 and TRBJ2-5; no clear D gene. V lost 0 bases and J 4 bases, leaving 7 bases between the germline ends. The CDR3 length is 13 residues. Germline V gene sequence: CDR1 SGHRS, CDR2 YFSETQ. Here the CDR3 reads CASSLETTETQYF. The CDR3 bases are TGCGCCAGCAGCTTGGAAACAACAGAGACCCAGTACTTC.

J is TRBJ2-5 and V is TRBV29-1; 7 bases line up with TRBD1. J lost 1 base, V lost 4 bases, and 3 bases had no gene match. CDR1 SQVTM and CDR2 ANQGSEA come from the germline V gene. The CDR3 is made up of 13 amino acids. CDR3: CSVAGGPQETQYF. In DNA form, the CDR3 reads TGCAGCGTTGCAGGGGGTCCCCAAGAGACCCAGTACTTC. The full variable domain, rest sourced from reference TRBV29-1 and TRBJ2-5, is SAVISQKPSRDICQRGTSLTIQCQVDSQVTMMFWYRQQPGQSLTLIATANQGSEATYESGFVIDKFPISRPNLTFSTLTVSNMSPEDSSIYLCSVAGGPQETQYFGPGTRLLVL.

This clonotype has a handful of counts. V usage is TRBV28 and J usage is TRBJ1-2; no clear D. CDR1 MDHEN and CDR2 SYDVKM come from the germline V gene. The V and J ends lost 6 bases and 6 bases respectively, with 20 bases between them. The CDR3 contains 15 residues. The CDR3 DNA reads as TGTGCCAGCAGGGATCCGGGTCGGGGAGGAAATGGCTACACCTTC. Its translation: CASRDPGRGGNGYTF.

A few counts support this clonotype. This sequence joins TRBV6-2 or TRBV6-3 and TRBJ2-5, with 7 bases lining up with TRBD2. Per the germline V gene, CDR1 is MNHEY and CDR2 is SVGEGT. The J segment lost 3 bases and the V segment lost 4 bases, leaving 8 bases of the junction unmatched. The CDR3 length is 15 residues. This CDR3 reads CASSFTGGREETQYF. CDR3 nucleotide sequence: TGTGCCAGCAGTTTCACGGGAGGTCGAGAAGAGACCCAGTACTTC.

This clonotype was seen more than once but under ten times. This chain joins TRBV9 and TRBJ2-6; no clear D. Germline CDR1 reads SGDLS; CDR2 reads YYNGEE. This CDR3 has 17 residues. Trimming cost V 1 base and J 2 bases, with 13 bases left between them. The CDR3 protein is CASSVSQAFPGANVLTF. Here the CDR3 DNA reads TGTGCCAGCAGCGTAAGCCAGGCCTTCCCTGGGGCCAACGTCCTGACTTTC. Together with reference TRBV9 and TRBJ2-6, the CDR3 gives the full variable domain: DSGVTQTPKHLITATGQRVTLRCSPRSGDLSVYWYQQSLDQGLQFLIQYYNGEERAKGNILERFSAQQFPDLHSELNLSSLELGDSALYFCASSVSQAFPGANVLTFGAGSRLTVL.

The V and J genes are TRBV7-9 and TRBJ2-1; D is possibly TRBD2 (5 bases). The V gene lost 7 bases and the J gene lost 7 bases, with 14 bases spanning the gap. Germline V gene lookup returns CDR1 SEHNR and CDR2 FQNEAQ (reference sequence). The length of the CDR3 is 13 residues. The DNA of the CDR3 is TGTGCCAGCAATCGACTGGGAGTGAATGAGCAGTTCTTC. It codes for CASNRLGVNEQFF.

This clonotype was seen a handful of times. The rearrangement joins TRBV14 to TRBJ2-5, with a possible D match to TRBD1 (5 bases). V was shortened by 0 bases and J by 5 bases, with 10 bases between the two germline ends. The CDR3 is made up of 14 amino acids. Per germline, CDR1 SGHDN and CDR2 FVKESK. The CDR3 DNA reads as TGTGCCAGCAGCCAAGACAGGGTAACGGAGACCCAGTACTTC. Encoded protein: CASSQDRVTETQYF.

The gene calls are TRBV12-5 and TRBJ1-3; the match to TRBD1 covers 7 bases. The CDR3 length is 16 residues. After removal of 3 bases from V and 3 bases from J, the junction contained 8 bases not matched to a gene. Germline values: CDR1 LGHNT, CDR2 FRNRAP. Written as DNA, the CDR3 is TGTGCTAGTGGTTTTGTCACAGGGGCTCGTGGAAACACCATATATTTT. Its protein is CASGFVTGARGNTIYF.